The next 16 T cell receptor beta chains were all read from a single sample in a study of OX40 agonist ivuxolimab in advanced cancers. Method: immunoSEQ multiplex PCR; TCRdb's copy keeps in-frame clones and lacks some. The sample gives tens of thousands of clones, around 86% of which show up once; less than 0.55% is in the top ten. The sample in question was CD4+ or CD8+ T cells sorted from blood, obtained in a trial of the OX40 agonist ivuxolimab. These receptor sequences come from an adult with an advanced solid tumor such as melanoma, head and neck, liver or kidney cancer.

This chain uses TRBV2 with TRBJ2-3; D is unclear. Germline assignment: CDR1 SNHLY and CDR2 FYNNEI. CDR3 length: 15 residues. Between the trimmed V and J ends, which lost 5 bases and 0 bases, there was a span of 12 bases. The CDR3 is CASSSRTFSTDTQYF. As DNA, the CDR3 is TGTGCCAGCAGTTCTCGGACCTTTAGCACAGATACGCAGTATTTT.

This rearrangement joins TRBV15 to TRBJ1-1, with D possibly being TRBD1 (6 bases). Trimming pared 0 bases from V and 4 bases from J, leaving 12 bases between. Per germline, CDR1 LNHNV and CDR2 YYDKDF (reference sequence). The CDR3 consists of 15 residues. CDR3 sequence reads: CATSRETGLITEAFF. The CDR3 DNA reads as TGTGCCACCAGCAGAGAAACAGGGTTGATCACTGAAGCTTTCTTT.

This clone was picked up a small number of times. This rearrangement joins TRBV7-2 to TRBJ2-5; a weak D match, TRBD1 (5 bases). The CDR3 runs 11 residues. Trimming pared 2 bases from V and 9 bases from J, leaving 7 bases between. CDR1 and CDR2 (germline): SGHTA, FQGNSA. CDR3 loop: CASSLMGPQYF. For the CDR3, the DNA is TGTGCCAGCAGCTTAATGGGGCCCCAGTACTTC.

This chain uses TRBV18 with TRBJ2-6; D might be TRBD1 or TRBD2, each matching 5 bases. Per germline, CDR1 KGHSH and CDR2 LQKENI. The CDR3 runs to 17 residues. Trimming cost V 8 bases and J 4 bases, with 21 bases left between them. The CDR3 DNA reads TGTGCCAGCGCCCGGGACCTATCAAGGGCCGGGGCCAACGTCCTGACTTTC. It encodes CASARDLSRAGANVLTF.

V and J are TRBV6-1 and TRBJ1-2; no firm D call. The CDR3 has 18 amino acids. Germline V gene lookup returns CDR1 MNHNS and CDR2 SASEGT. V dropped 3 bases and J dropped 7 bases, with 27 bases sitting between them. Here the CDR3 reads CASSDDFGTALSVRGYTF. The CDR3 bases are TGTGCCAGCAGTGATGATTTTGGCACAGCCCTTAGTGTCCGTGGCTACACCTTC.

This clone was seen just once. The chain uses TRBV6-1 and TRBJ2-5; TRBD2 matches at 8 bases. The CDR3 runs 15 residues. The V gene end was trimmed by 5 bases and the J gene end by 4 bases; junction bases not matched to a gene: 9. The germline CDR1 and CDR2 sequences are MNHNS and SASEGT. The CDR3 coding sequence is TGTGCCAGCAGTTTGTCTAGCGGGTTTTTAGAGACCCAGTACTTC. Protein product: CASSLSSGFLETQYF.

The chain links TRBV5-6 to TRBJ2-3, with D unresolved. Germline loops: CDR1 SGHDT, CDR2 YYEEEE. V was shortened by 5 bases and J by 0 bases, with 16 bases between the two germline ends. This CDR3 region has 16 residues. CDR3 sequence: CASSSLGDTSTDTQYF. In DNA, the CDR3 is TGTGCCAGCAGTTCCCTGGGTGATACTAGCACAGATACGCAGTATTTT.

This chain uses TRBV6-5 with TRBJ1-2; no clear D gene. V lost 6 bases and J 0 bases, leaving 14 bases between the germline ends. The germline V gene has CDR1 MNHEY and CDR2 SVGAGI. This CDR3 contains 15 residues. CDR3 region: CASRPLRDSNYGYTF. The CDR3 nucleotides read TGTGCCAGCAGACCTCTACGGGATTCTAACTATGGCTACACCTTC.

V gene TRBV6-5 combines with J gene TRBJ2-3; tentative D call: TRBD1 (6 bases). V shed 6 bases and J shed 2 bases, with 12 bases lying between them. The CDR3 runs 14 residues. Per the germline V gene, CDR1 is MNHEY and CDR2 is SVGAGI. The CDR3, as DNA: TGTGCCAGCAGATACAGACAGGACACAGATACGCAGTATTTT. Protein sequence: CASRYRQDTDTQYF.

CDR3 DNA: TGTGCCAGCACCCCACAGGGGGCGGTACCCCAGCATTTT. It specifies CASTPQGAVPQHF. The chain uses TRBV6-6 and TRBJ1-5; 9 positions agree with TRBD1. The CDR3 length is 13 residues. Germline CDR1 MNHNY, CDR2 SVGAGI (reference sequence). The V segment lost 7 bases and the J segment 10 bases; nucleotides outside the gene matches: 8.

The V and J genes are TRBV4-3 and TRBJ2-5, with 8 bases aligning to TRBD1. The length of the CDR3 is 14 residues. V gave up 0 bases and J gave up 4 bases; unmatched junction bases: 1. The germline V gene encodes CDR1 LGHNA and CDR2 YSLEER. The CDR3 DNA sequence: TGCGCCAGCAGCCAAGACAGGGGGCTAGAGACCCAGTACTTC. Encoded protein: CASSQDRGLETQYF.

This sequence joins TRBV7-7 and TRBJ2-7; the D gene is possibly TRBD2 (5 bases). V was cut by 3 bases and J by 4 bases, with 13 bases left in between. The CDR3 extends over 14 amino acids. Looked up from germline, CDR1 is SSHAT and CDR2 is FNYEAQ (reference sequence). For the CDR3, the DNA is TGTGCCAGCAGCTTCAGACACGGGGAATACGAGCAGTACTTC. It encodes CASSFRHGEYEQYF.

The chain carries TRBV7-8 and TRBJ2-1, with a possible D match to TRBD2 (6 bases). The V and J ends lost 1 base and 7 bases respectively, with 11 bases between them. This CDR3 is built from 14 residues. In germline, CDR1 is SGHVS, CDR2 FQNEAQ. The chain's CDR3 is CASSLDQTRNEQFF. CDR3 nucleotides: TGTGCCAGCAGCTTAGACCAGACTAGGAATGAGCAGTTCTTC. Filled out from reference TRBV7-8 and TRBJ2-1, the complete variable domain reads GAGVSQSPRYKVAKRGQDVALRCDPISGHVSLFWYQQALGQGPEFLTYFQNEAQLDKSGLPSDRFFAERPEGSVSTLKIQRTQQEDSAVYLCASSLDQTRNEQFFGPGTRLTVL.

CDR3 sequence (DNA): TGTGCCAGCAGTAGGGACAGGGCGGCCGGGGAGCTGTTTTTT. Amino acids: CASSRDRAAGELFF. The gene calls are TRBV7-2 and TRBJ2-2, with 9 bases fitting TRBD1. This CDR3 comprises 14 residues. V lost 6 bases, J lost 6 bases, and 5 bases stayed unmatched. The germline V gene has CDR1 SGHTA and CDR2 FQGNSA.

The chain couples TRBV10-2 to TRBJ1-5, with a possible D match to TRBD1 (5 bases). V lost 6 bases and J 7 bases, leaving 10 bases between the germline ends. The CDR3 is made up of 12 amino acids. Per the germline V gene, CDR1 is WSHSY and CDR2 is SAAADI. The CDR3: CASREGLQPQHF. The CDR3 bases are TGCGCCAGCAGGGAGGGGCTGCAGCCCCAGCATTTT.

The chain carries TRBV7-2 and TRBJ2-7; a weak D match, TRBD1 (5 bases). With 5 bases removed from V and 3 bases from J, the gap between germline ends came to 11 bases. This CDR3 contains 13 residues. Germline V gene lookup returns CDR1 SGHTA and CDR2 FQGNSA. CDR3 sequence reads: CASSPPGHYEQYF. In nucleotides, the CDR3 is TGTGCCAGCAGCCCGCCAGGACACTACGAGCAGTACTTC.